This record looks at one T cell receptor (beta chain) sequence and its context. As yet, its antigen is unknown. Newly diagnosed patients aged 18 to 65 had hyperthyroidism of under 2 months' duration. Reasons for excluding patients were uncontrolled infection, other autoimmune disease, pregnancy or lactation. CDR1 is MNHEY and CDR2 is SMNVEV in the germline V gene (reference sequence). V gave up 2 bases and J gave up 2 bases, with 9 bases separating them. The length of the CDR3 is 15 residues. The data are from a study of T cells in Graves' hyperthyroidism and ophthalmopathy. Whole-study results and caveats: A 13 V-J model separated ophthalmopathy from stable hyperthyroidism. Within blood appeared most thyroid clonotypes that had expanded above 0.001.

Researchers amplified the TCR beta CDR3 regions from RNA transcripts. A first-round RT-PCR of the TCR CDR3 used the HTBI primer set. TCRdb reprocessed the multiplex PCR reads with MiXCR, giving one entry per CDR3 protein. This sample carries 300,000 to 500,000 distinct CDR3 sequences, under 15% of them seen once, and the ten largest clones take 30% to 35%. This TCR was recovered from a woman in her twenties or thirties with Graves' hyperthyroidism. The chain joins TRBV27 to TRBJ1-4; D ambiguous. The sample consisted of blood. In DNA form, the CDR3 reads TGTGCCAGCAGTTTAAGTGTCTACACTAATGAAAAACTGTTTTTT. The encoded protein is CASSLSVYTNEKLFF.